These 13 T cell receptor beta chains were all obtained from the same sample, sequenced in a study of cytomegalovirus exposure and HLA in healthy donors (dated by TCRdb to between 2016 and 2019). To prepare the library, the immunoSEQ multiplex PCR assay was applied. The multiplex PCR relied on a mix of 60 forward primers for TCR Vbeta segments and 13 reverse primers for TCR Jbeta segments. TCRdb stores this immuneACCESS table with in-frame sequences only. Part of the clones is absent; in the studies checked, under half of the shortfall reflects unresolved V genes, and no reason is known for the rest. The sample profile shows 150,000 to 200,000 clones; about 75% of them were found once. The ten most abundant clones make up approximately 7% of the sample. Sequencing used PBMCs. The receptors were sampled from a male donor in good health and CMV-seropositive.

CDR3 coding DNA: TGTGCCTCAGGTAGCTCCTATAATTCACCCCTCCACTTT. Translation gives CASGSSYNSPLHF. The genes are TRBV30 and TRBJ1-6, with no clear D. The CDR3 extends over 13 amino acids. V lost 7 bases and J 0 bases, leaving 7 bases between the germline ends. Germline CDR1 reads GTSNPN; CDR2 reads SVGIG (reference sequence).

This clone was counted once. This chain connects TRBV5-6 to TRBJ1-1; no reliable D call. With 5 bases removed from V and 4 bases from J, the gap between germline ends came to 18 bases. The CDR3 is 15 residues long. The germline CDR1 and CDR2 sequences are SGHDT and YYEEEE. DNA for the CDR3: TGTGCCAGCAGGCCTTGGGAGCCGTGGGGCACTGAAGCTTTCTTT. It codes for CASRPWEPWGTEAFF.

V gene TRBV11-3 combines with J gene TRBJ2-1, with 8 bases that match TRBD2. V lost 5 bases and J lost 8; bases outside the gene matches: 8. Germline lookup yields CDR1 SGHNT and CDR2 YENEEA. CDR3 length: 14 amino acids. The CDR3 region has the DNA TGTGCCAGCAGCACCGGACTAGCTCGGGATGAGCAGTTCTTC. It is translated as CASSTGLARDEQFF.

This clone was seen just once. V usage is TRBV13 and J usage is TRBJ2-3, with 10 bases fitting TRBD2. Per the germline V gene, CDR1 is PRHDT and CDR2 is FYEKMQ (reference sequence). This CDR3 has 17 residues. Trimming removed 5 bases from V and 5 bases from J; junction bases left unmatched: 13. As DNA, the CDR3 is TGTGCCAGCAGCCCCCGTGGAGCGGGGGGGAGGGGAGATACGCAGTATTTT. This gives the protein CASSPRGAGGRGDTQYF.

V gene TRBV25-1 combines with J gene TRBJ2-4; D gene uncertain. Looked up from germline, CDR1 is MGHDK and CDR2 is SYGVNS. This CDR3 is 16 amino acids long. V was pared by 5 bases and J by 0 bases, with 14 bases between. CDR3 coding DNA: TGTGCCAGCAGTCCTCACGGTCCTCTAGCCAAAAACATTCAGTACTTC. It specifies CASSPHGPLAKNIQYF.

This clone was detected a few times. This chain joins TRBV19 and TRBJ1-4; D gene uncertain. Germline CDR1 and CDR2: LNHDA and SQIVND (reference sequence). The CDR3 length is 15 residues. V lost 2 bases to trimming and J lost 0 bases, with 7 bases between them. CDR3: CASSISAATNEKLFF. The CDR3 DNA reads TGTGCCAGTAGTATAAGCGCCGCAACTAATGAAAAACTGTTTTTT. Full variable domain (outside the CDR3, taken from reference TRBV19 and TRBJ1-4): DGGITQSPKYLFRKEGQNVTLSCEQNLNHDAMYWYRQDPGQGLRLIYYSQIVNDFQKGDIAEGYSVSREKKESFPLTVTSAQKNPTAFYLCASSISAATNEKLFFGSGTQLSVL.

The chain has TRBV27 and TRBJ1-1; D call uncertain. Germline V gene lookup returns CDR1 MNHEY and CDR2 SMNVEV (reference sequence). The germline V and J ends were trimmed by 5 bases and 1 base, with 11 bases remaining between them. This CDR3 has 14 residues. Written as DNA, the CDR3 is TGTGCCAGCAGTCCCCCGCACGGGAACACTGAAGCTTTCTTT. Its protein product is CASSPPHGNTEAFF.

The chain links TRBV19 to TRBJ2-2; 12 bases match TRBD2. With 7 bases clipped from V and 6 bases from J, the junction kept 9 bases outside the gene matches. The CDR3 covers 16 residues. Germline V gives CDR1 LNHDA, CDR2 SQIVND (reference sequence). The CDR3 nucleotides are TGTGCCAGTAAGGCTAGCGGGGGGGCAAGTGCCGGGGAGCTGTTTTTT. Translated, it gives CASKASGGASAGELFF.

Remarks on this clone: Additional DNA sequences in this sample encode the identical CDR3. The chain has TRBV6-1 and TRBJ1-5; 8 bases are shared with TRBD1. V trimming: 3 bases; J trimming: 3 bases; junction bases outside the gene matches: 7. The CDR3 is 16 amino acids. Germline CDR1 reads MNHNS; CDR2 reads SASEGT. The CDR3 loop reads CASSELTGVVNQPQHF. CDR3 coding DNA: TGTGCCAGCAGTGAGTTGACAGGGGTGGTCAATCAGCCCCAGCATTTT.

This clone was detected once. The chain joins TRBV9 to TRBJ1-6; 8 bases are shared with TRBD1. The V segment lost 4 bases and the J segment 5 bases; nucleotides outside the gene matches: 8. The CDR3 sequence is 16 residues long. Germline V gene sequence: CDR1 SGDLS, CDR2 YYNGEE. The CDR3 protein is CASSPLGGQDNSPLHF. CDR3 bases: TGTGCCAGCAGCCCGTTGGGGGGACAGGATAATTCACCCCTCCACTTT.

This chain links TRBV2 with TRBJ2-2; TRBD1 aligns across 9 bases. Germline values: CDR1 SNHLY, CDR2 FYNNEI. V was pared by 11 bases and J by 4 bases, with 5 bases of the junction left unmatched. The CDR3 totals 13 residues. The CDR3 here is CALMTGGTGELFF. CDR3 DNA sequence: TGTGCCCTCATGACAGGGGGCACCGGGGAGCTGTTTTTT. Based on the CDR3 plus reference TRBV2 and TRBJ2-2, the full variable domain is EPEVTQTPSHQVTQMGQEVILRCVPISNHLYFYWYRQILGQKVEFLVSFYNNEISEKSEIFDDQFSVERPDGSNFTLKIRSTKLEDSAMYFCALMTGGTGELFFGEGSRLTVL.

This clone was picked up a small number of times. The chain carries TRBV6-1 and TRBJ1-1; D possibly corresponds to TRBD1 (6 bases). The CDR3 is 13 residues long. Per the germline V gene, CDR1 is MNHNS and CDR2 is SASEGT. The germline V and J ends were trimmed by 3 bases and 4 bases, with 9 bases remaining between them. CDR3 sequence reads: CASSDGGLTEAFF. Here the CDR3 DNA reads TGTGCCAGCAGTGATGGGGGCCTCACTGAAGCTTTCTTT.

The chain has TRBV27 and TRBJ2-2, with no clear D. This CDR3 region has 13 residues. The germline CDR1 and CDR2 sequences are MNHEY and SMNVEV (reference sequence). Trimming stripped 10 bases from V and 2 bases from J, with 11 bases between. CDR3 bases: TGTGCCACAACCCACAGCAACACCGGGGAGCTGTTTTTT. Translated, it gives CATTHSNTGELFF.